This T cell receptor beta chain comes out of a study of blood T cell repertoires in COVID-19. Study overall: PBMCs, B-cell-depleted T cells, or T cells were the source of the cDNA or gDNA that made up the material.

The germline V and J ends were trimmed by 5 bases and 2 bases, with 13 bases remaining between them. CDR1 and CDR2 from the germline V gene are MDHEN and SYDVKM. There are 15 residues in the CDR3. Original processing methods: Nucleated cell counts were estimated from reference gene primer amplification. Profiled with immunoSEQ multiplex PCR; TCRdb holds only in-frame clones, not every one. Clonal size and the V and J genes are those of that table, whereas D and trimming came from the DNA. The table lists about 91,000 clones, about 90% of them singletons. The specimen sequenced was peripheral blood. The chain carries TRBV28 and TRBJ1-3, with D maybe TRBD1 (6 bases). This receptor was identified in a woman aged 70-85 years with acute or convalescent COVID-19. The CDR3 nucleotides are TGTGCCAGCAGTCCTCGGACAGTTCCTGGAAACACCATATATTTT. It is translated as CASSPRTVPGNTIYF.